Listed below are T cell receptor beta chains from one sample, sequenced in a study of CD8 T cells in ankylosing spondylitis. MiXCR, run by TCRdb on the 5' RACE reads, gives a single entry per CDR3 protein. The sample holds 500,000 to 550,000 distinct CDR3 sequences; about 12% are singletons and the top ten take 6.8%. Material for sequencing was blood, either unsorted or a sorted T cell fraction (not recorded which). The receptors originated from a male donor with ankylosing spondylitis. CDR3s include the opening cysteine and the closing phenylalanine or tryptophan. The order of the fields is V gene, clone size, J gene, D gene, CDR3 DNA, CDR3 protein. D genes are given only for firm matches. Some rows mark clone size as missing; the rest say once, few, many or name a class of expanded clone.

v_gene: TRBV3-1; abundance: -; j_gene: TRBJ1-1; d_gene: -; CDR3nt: TGTGCCAGCAGCCCCAGGGGAGGCGGGGACACTGAAGCTTTCTTT; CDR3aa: CASSPRGGGDTEAFF
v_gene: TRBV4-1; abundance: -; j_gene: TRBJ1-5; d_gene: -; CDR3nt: TGCGCCAGCAGCCAACCGGGCCGCGAGGGCAATCAGCCCCAGCATTTT; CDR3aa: CASSQPGREGNQPQHF
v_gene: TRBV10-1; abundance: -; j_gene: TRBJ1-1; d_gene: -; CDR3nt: TGCGCCAGCAGTCGTATTGACAGGCGAGAAGCTTTCTTT; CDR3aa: CASSRIDRREAFF
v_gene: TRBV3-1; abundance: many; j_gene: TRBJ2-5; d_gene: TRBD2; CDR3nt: TGTGCCAGCAGGAGACTAGCGTCTAAAGAGACCCAGTACTTC; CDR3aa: CASRRLASKETQYF
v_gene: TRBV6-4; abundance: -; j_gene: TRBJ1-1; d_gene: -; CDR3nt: TGTGCCAGCAGTCCCCAAATTGGGCTGCTGAACACTGAAGCTTTCTTT; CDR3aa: CASSPQIGLLNTEAFF
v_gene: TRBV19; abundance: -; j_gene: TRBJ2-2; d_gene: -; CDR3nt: TGTGCCAGTAGTATCGGGATCACCGGGGAGCTGTTTTTT; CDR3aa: CASSIGITGELFF
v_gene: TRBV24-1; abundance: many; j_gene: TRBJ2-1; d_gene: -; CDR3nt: TGTGCCACCAGTGATATTGACAGGAGCTCCTACAATGAGCAGTTCTTC; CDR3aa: CATSDIDRSSYNEQFF
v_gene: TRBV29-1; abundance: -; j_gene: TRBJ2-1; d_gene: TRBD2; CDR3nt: TGCAGCGTTGCCCCTAGCGGGAGGGCCTATGAGCAGTTCTTC; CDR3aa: CSVAPSGRAYEQFF
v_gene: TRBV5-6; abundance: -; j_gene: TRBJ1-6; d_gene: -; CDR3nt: TGTGCCAGCAGCTTTTACTTCGGCACCAATTATTCACCCCTCCACTTT; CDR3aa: CASSFYFGTNYSPLHF
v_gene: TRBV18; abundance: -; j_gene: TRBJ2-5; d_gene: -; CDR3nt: TGTGCCAGCTCACCACCGTCTTCTGATGACACCCAGTACTTC; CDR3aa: CASSPPSSDDTQYF